Described below is a single T cell receptor beta chain sequence and its context. Its antigen is currently unknown. This specimen comes from a study of T-cell memory formation after mild COVID-19. Study in general: There were largely donor-specific TCR clusters. General observations from the study: The study detected some responding clones in pre-infection memory, suggesting cross-reactive memory joined. Contracting CD4+ clones were located mainly in CM and EM, and CD8+ clones in EMRA.

TCRdb recomputed calls from the 5' RACE reads with MiXCR, one row per CDR3 protein. Here the sample spans roughly 110,000 distinct CDR3 sequences, 9.5% to 15% being singletons. The CDR3 loop spans 15 amino acids. The V and J ends lost 2 bases and 6 bases, in that order; junction bases with no gene match: 6. Germline lookup yields CDR1 KGHSH and CDR2 LQKENI. Sequencing was carried out using PBMCs or a T cell subset sorted from them (not recorded which). The V and J genes are TRBV18 and TRBJ2-3, with TRBD1 matching over 9 bases. The source is an adult woman who had mild COVID-19 (a few samples of this study predate the infection). Cell type and time point are not known. The CDR3 here is CASSPRDRVADTQYF. The CDR3 DNA sequence: TGTGCCAGCTCACCAAGGGACAGGGTTGCGGATACGCAGTATTTT.